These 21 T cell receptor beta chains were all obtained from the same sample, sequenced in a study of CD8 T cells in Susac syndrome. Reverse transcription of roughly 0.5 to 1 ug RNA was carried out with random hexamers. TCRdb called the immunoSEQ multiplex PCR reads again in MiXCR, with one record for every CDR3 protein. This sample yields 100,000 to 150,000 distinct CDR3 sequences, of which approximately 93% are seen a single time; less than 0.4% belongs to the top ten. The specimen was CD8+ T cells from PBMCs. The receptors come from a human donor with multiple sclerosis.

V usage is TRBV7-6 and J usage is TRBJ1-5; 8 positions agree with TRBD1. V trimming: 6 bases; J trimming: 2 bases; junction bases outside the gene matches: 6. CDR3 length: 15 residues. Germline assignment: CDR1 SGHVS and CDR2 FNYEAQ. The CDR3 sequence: CASSSMDRGNQPQHF. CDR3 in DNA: TGTGCCAGCAGTTCCATGGACAGGGGCAATCAGCCCCAGCATTTT.

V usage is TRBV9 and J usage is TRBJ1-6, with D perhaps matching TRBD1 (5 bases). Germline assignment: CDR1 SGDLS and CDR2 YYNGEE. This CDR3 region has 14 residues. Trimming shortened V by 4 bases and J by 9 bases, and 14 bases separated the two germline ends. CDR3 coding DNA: TGTGCCAGCAGCCCCGTGGGGGGAGGTTCACCCCTCCACTTT. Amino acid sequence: CASSPVGGGSPLHF.

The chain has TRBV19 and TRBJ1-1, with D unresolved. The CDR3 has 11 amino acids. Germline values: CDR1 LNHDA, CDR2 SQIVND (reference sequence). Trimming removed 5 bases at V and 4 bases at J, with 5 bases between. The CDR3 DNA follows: TGTGCCAGTAGTGATTTCACTGAAGCTTTCTTT. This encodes CASSDFTEAFF.

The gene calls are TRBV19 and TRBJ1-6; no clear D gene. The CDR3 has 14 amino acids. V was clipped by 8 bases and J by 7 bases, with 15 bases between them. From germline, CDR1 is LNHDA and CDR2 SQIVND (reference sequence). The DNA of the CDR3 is TGTGCCAGTGATCCCTCCGGTTCGAATTCACCCCTCCACTTT. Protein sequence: CASDPSGSNSPLHF.

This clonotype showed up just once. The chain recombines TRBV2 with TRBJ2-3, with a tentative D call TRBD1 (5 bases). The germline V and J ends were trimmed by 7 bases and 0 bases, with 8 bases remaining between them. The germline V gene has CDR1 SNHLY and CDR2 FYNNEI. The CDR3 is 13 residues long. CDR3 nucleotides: TGTGCCAGCATACGACAGAGCACAGATACGCAGTATTTT. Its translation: CASIRQSTDTQYF.

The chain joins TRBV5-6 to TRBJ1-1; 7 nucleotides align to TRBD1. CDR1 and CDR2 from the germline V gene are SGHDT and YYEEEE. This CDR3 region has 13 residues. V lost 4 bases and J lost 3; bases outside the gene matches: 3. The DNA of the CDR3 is TGTGCCAGCAGCAAGACAGGGCACACTGAAGCTTTCTTT. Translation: CASSKTGHTEAFF. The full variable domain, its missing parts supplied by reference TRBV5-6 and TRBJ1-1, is DAGVTQSPTHLIKTRGQQVTLRCSPKSGHDTVSWYQQALGQGPQFIFQYYEEEERQRGNFPDRFSGHQFPNYSSELNVNALLLGDSALYLCASSKTGHTEAFFGQGTRLTVV.

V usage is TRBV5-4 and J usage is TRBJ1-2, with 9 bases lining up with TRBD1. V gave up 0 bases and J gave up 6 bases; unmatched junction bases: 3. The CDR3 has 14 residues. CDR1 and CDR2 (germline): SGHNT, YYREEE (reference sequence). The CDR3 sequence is CASSLDWTGDGYTF. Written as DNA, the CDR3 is TGTGCCAGCAGCTTGGATTGGACAGGGGATGGCTACACCTTC.

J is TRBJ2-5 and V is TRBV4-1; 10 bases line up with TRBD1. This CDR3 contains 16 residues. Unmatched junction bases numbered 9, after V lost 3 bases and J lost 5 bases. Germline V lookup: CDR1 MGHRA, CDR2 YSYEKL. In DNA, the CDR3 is TGCGCCAGCAGCCAGAGGGGACAGGGGTCCCTGGAGACCCAGTACTTC. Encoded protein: CASSQRGQGSLETQYF.

As DNA, the CDR3 is TGTGCCAGCAGCCCCATGGGGGGCAATCAGCCCCAGCATTTT. It specifies CASSPMGGNQPQHF. The chain uses TRBV28 and TRBJ1-5, with D possibly being TRBD1 (5 bases). The CDR3 consists of 14 residues. CDR1 is MDHEN and CDR2 is SYDVKM in the germline V gene. V lost 6 bases, J lost 2 bases, and 11 bases lay in between.

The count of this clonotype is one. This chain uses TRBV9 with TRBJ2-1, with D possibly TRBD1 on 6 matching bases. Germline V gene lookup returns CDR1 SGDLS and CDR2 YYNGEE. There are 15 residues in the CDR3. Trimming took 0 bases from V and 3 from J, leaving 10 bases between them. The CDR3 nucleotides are TGTGCCAGCAGCGTAGTGGGGGCCGACTACAATGAGCAGTTCTTC. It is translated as CASSVVGADYNEQFF.

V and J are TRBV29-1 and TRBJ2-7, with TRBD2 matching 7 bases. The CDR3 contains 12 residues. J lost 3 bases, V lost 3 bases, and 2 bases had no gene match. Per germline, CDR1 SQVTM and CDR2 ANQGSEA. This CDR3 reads CSVDGEGYEQYF. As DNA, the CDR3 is TGCAGCGTTGACGGGGAGGGCTACGAGCAGTACTTC.

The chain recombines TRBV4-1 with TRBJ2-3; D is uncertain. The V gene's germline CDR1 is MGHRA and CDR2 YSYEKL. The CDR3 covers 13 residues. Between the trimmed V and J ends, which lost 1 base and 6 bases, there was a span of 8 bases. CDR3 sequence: CASSQVEEDTQYF. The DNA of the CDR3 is TGCGCCAGCAGCCAAGTGGAAGAGGATACGCAGTATTTT.

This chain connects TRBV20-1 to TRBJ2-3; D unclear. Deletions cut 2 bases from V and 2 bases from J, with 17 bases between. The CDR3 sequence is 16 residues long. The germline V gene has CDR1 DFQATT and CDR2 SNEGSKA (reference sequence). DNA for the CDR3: TGCAGTGCTAGACAAAAGGGTCGAAGGGACACAGATACGCAGTATTTT. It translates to CSARQKGRRDTDTQYF.

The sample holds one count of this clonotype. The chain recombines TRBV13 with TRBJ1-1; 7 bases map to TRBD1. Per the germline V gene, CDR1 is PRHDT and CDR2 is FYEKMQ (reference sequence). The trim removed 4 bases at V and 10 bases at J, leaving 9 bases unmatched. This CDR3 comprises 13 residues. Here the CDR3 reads CASSYGTAGGAFF. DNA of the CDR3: TGTGCCAGCAGCTACGGGACAGCCGGGGGAGCTTTCTTT.

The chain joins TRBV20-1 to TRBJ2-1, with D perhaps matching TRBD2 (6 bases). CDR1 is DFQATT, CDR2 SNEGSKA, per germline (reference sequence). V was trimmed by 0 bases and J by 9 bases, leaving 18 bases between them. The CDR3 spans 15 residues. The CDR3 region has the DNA TGCAGTGCTAGAGATGTGAGACTAGACGGGGGTGAGCAGTTCTTC. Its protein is CSARDVRLDGGEQFF.

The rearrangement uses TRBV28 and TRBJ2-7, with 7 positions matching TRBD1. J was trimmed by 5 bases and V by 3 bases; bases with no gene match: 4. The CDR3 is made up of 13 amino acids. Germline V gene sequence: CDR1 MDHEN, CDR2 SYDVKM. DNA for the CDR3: TGTGCCAGCAGTTTGTTAGGGGGCGACGAGCAGTACTTC. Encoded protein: CASSLLGGDEQYF.

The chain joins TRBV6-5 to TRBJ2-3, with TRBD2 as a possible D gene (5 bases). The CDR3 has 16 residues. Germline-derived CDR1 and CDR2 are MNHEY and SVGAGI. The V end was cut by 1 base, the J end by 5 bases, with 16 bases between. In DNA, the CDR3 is TGTGCCAGCAGTTACTTCAGAACGGGAACCGGAGATACGCAGTATTTT. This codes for CASSYFRTGTGDTQYF.

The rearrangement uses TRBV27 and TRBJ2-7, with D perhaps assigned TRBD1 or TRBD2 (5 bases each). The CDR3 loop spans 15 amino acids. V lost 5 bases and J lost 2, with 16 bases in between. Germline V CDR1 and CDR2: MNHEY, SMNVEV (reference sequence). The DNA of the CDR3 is TGTGCCAGCAGTCCCCGGGGCCCAAGGCCCTACGAGCAGTACTTC. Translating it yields CASSPRGPRPYEQYF.

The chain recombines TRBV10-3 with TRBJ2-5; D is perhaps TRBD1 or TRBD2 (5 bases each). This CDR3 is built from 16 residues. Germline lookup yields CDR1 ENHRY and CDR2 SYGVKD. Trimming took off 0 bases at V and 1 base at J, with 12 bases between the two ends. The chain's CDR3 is CAISESATRGQETQYF. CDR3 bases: TGTGCCATCAGTGAGTCGGCTACGAGGGGCCAAGAGACCCAGTACTTC.

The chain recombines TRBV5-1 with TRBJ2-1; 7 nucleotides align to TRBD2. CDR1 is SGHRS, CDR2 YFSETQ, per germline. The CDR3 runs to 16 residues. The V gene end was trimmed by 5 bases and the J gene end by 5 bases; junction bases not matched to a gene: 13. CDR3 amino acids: CASREVEAGSDNEQFF. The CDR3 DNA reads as TGCGCCAGCAGAGAGGTAGAAGCGGGGTCGGACAATGAGCAGTTCTTC.

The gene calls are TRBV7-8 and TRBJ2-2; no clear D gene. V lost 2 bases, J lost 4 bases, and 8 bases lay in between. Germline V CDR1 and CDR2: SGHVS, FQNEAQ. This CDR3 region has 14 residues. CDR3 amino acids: CASSLYAGTGELFF. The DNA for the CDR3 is TGTGCCAGCAGCTTATACGCAGGCACCGGGGAGCTGTTTTTT.